This T cell receptor beta chain was documented in a study of blood T cell repertoires in COVID-19. In the study overall: T cells, B-cell-depleted T cells, or PBMCs provided the cDNA or gDNA that served as material.

CDR3 length equals 14 residues. CDR1 is LNHDA, CDR2 SQIVND, per germline (reference sequence). V was clipped by 10 bases and J by 5 bases, with 17 bases between them. TCRdb keeps only in-frame clones here, not all; method: immunoSEQ multiplex PCR. This table has about 290,000 clones, around 90% appearing once. This clone was recorded a few times. In assigning cohorts, the study relied on participant-reported clinical history. The chain recombines TRBV19 with TRBJ1-4; D remains unclear. The receptor was derived from a woman aged 40-49 years who had recovered from COVID-19. The material sequenced was PBMCs or T cells enriched from blood (not recorded which). The CDR3 loop is CATQNPGENEKLFF. CDR3 nucleotide sequence: TGTGCCACCCAAAATCCGGGAGAAAATGAAAAACTGTTTTTT.